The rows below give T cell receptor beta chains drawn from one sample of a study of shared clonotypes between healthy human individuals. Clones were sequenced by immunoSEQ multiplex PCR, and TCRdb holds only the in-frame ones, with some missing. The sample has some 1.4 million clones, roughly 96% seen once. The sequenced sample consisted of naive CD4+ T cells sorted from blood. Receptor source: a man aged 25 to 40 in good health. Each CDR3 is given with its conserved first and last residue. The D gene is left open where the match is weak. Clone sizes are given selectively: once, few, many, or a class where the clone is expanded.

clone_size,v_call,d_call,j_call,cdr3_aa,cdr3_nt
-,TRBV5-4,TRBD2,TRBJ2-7,CASSFGSSRLAHEQYF,TGTGCCAGCAGCTTTGGTAGTTCGAGACTAGCCCACGAGCAGTACTTC
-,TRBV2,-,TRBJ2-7,CASRAGTAYEQYF,TGTGCCAGCAGGGCCGGGACCGCCTACGAGCAGTACTTC
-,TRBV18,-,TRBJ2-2,CASSPLDANTGELFF,TGTGCCAGCTCACCACTGGATGCGAACACCGGGGAGCTGTTTTTT
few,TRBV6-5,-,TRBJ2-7,CASSQDYSYEQYF,TGTGCCAGCAGCCAGGACTACTCCTACGAGCAGTACTTC
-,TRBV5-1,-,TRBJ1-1,CASSLVQGGRTEAFF,TGCGCCAGCAGCTTGGTTCAGGGTGGGCGCACTGAAGCTTTCTTT
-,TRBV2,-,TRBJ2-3,CASSLQGSTDTQYF,TGTGCCAGCAGTCTACAGGGTAGCACAGATACGCAGTATTTT
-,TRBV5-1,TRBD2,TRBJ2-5,CASSLWRASGQETQYF,TGCGCCAGCAGCTTGTGGCGGGCTAGCGGTCAAGAGACCCAGTACTTC
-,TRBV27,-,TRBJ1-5,CASRAGVDQPQHF,TGTGCCAGCAGAGCCGGGGTGGATCAGCCCCAGCATTTT
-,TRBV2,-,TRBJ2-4,CASLGEGDIQYF,TGTGCCAGCTTGGGAGAGGGGGACATTCAGTACTTC
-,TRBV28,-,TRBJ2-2,CASSLGGLNTGELFF,TGTGCCAGCAGTTTAGGTGGATTGAACACCGGGGAGCTGTTTTTT
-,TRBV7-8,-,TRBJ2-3,CASSSGVAVSQDTQYF,TGTGCCAGCAGTTCCGGAGTAGCGGTTTCTCAAGATACGCAGTATTTT
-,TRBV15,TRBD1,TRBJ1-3,CATSSGDRSSGNTIYF,TGTGCCACCAGCAGTGGGGACAGGAGCTCTGGAAACACCATATATTTT
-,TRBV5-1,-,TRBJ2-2,CASSQEGVNTGELFF,TGCGCCAGCAGCCAAGAAGGGGTGAACACCGGGGAGCTGTTTTTT
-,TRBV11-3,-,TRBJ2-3,CASSLVSDTQYF,TGTGCCAGCAGCTTGGTTTCAGATACGCAGTATTTT
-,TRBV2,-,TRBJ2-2,CASSERLGGWELFF,TGTGCCAGCAGTGAAAGATTGGGGGGCTGGGAGCTGTTTTTT
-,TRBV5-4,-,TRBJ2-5,CASSQQAGPQETQYF,TGTGCCAGCAGCCAACAGGCGGGACCCCAAGAGACCCAGTACTTC
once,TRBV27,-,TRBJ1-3,CASSRLGVGSGNTIYF,TGTGCCAGCAGCCGTCTCGGGGTAGGCTCTGGAAACACCATATATTTT
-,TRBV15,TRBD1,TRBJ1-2,CATSSDGQGYGYTF,TGTGCCACCAGCAGCGATGGACAGGGGTACGGCTACACCTTC
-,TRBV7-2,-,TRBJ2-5,CASSLGRSQGTQYF,TGTGCCAGCAGCTTGGGCCGCAGTCAAGGGACCCAGTACTTC
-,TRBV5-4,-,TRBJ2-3,CASGVPTDTQYF,TGTGCCAGCGGGGTTCCGACAGATACGCAGTATTTT
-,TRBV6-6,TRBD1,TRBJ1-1,CASSPSDRVNTEAFF,TGTGCCAGCAGCCCATCTGACAGGGTGAACACTGAAGCTTTCTTT
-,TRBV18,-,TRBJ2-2,CASSPPSRVTGELFF,TGTGCCAGCTCACCACCCTCCAGGGTTACCGGGGAGCTGTTTTTT
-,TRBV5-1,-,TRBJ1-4,CASSRWTATNEKLFF,TGCGCCAGCAGCCGATGGACAGCTACTAATGAAAAACTGTTTTTT
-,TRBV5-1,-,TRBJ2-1,CASSVTNEQFF,TGCGCCAGCAGCGTGACTAATGAGCAGTTCTTC
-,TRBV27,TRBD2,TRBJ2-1,CASQELAGLQGWNEQFF,TGTGCCAGCCAGGAGCTAGCGGGACTCCAGGGCTGGAATGAGCAGTTCTTC
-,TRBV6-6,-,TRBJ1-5,CASRGGQINQPQHF,TGTGCCAGCAGAGGTGGACAGATCAATCAGCCCCAGCATTTT
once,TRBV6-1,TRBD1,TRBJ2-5,CASRQTGAETQYF,TGTGCCAGCAGACAAACAGGGGCGGAGACCCAGTACTTC
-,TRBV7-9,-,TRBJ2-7,CASSSYRVTYEQYF,TGTGCCAGCAGCTCGTACAGGGTGACCTACGAGCAGTACTTC
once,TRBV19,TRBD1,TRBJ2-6,CASRVLTHRGSGANVLTF,TGTGCCAGTAGAGTTCTGACACACAGGGGCTCTGGGGCCAACGTCCTGACTTTC
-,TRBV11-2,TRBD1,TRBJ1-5,CASSLSGTGRSGSNQPQHF,TGTGCCAGCAGCCTTTCCGGGACAGGGAGGTCGGGAAGCAATCAGCCCCAGCATTTT
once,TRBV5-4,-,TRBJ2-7,CASSFSGREDYEQYF,TGTGCCAGCAGCTTCTCGGGCAGGGAAGACTACGAGCAGTACTTC
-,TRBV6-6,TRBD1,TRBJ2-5,CASSYQGDRGETQYF,TGTGCCAGCAGTTACCAAGGGGACAGGGGAGAGACCCAGTACTTC
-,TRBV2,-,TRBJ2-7,CASTANLGVNEQYF,TGTGCCAGCACGGCTAACCTGGGGGTCAACGAGCAGTACTTC
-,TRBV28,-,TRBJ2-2,CASSDVGELFF,TGTGCCAGCAGTGACGTGGGGGAGCTGTTTTTT
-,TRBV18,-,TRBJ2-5,CASSPPWQAETQYF,TGTGCCAGCTCACCACCTTGGCAGGCCGAGACCCAGTACTTC
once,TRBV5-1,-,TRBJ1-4,CASSIGVRGEKLFF,TGCGCCAGCAGCATCGGAGTACGCGGCGAAAAACTGTTTTTT
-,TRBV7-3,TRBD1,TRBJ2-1,CASSFTRRTGVYNEQFF,TGTGCCAGCAGCTTTACCCGCAGGACAGGGGTTTACAATGAGCAGTTCTTC
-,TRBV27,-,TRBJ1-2,CASSPLSNYGYTF,TGTGCCAGCAGTCCCCTCTCTAACTATGGCTACACCTTC
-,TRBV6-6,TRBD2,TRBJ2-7,CASALAGGGQQYF,TGTGCCAGCGCTTTAGCGGGAGGAGGCCAGCAGTACTTC
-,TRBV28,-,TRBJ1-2,CASSPPRDTLGGYTF,TGTGCCAGCAGTCCCCCGCGGGACACACTGGGGGGCTACACCTTC
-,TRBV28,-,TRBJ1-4,CASGRAGANEKLFF,TGTGCCAGCGGCAGAGCCGGCGCTAATGAAAAACTGTTTTTT
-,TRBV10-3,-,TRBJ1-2,CAISGDIDGYTF,TGTGCCATCAGTGGGGACATCGATGGCTACACCTTC
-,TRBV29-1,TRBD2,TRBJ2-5,CSVAGTSGQETQYF,TGCAGCGTGGCCGGGACTAGCGGGCAAGAGACCCAGTACTTC
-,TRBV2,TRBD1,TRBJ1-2,CATDNDREWNGYTF,TGTGCCACCGACAACGACAGGGAATGGAATGGCTACACCTTC
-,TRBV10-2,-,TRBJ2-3,CASSQLGGGTDTQYF,TGCGCCAGCAGCCAACTAGGAGGGGGCACAGATACGCAGTATTTT
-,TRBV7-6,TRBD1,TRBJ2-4,CASSPDRGQNIQYF,TGTGCCAGCAGCCCGGACAGGGGCCAAAACATTCAGTACTTC
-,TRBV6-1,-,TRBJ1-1,CASPGAFLGAFF,TGTGCCAGCCCTGGGGCCTTCCTGGGAGCTTTCTTT
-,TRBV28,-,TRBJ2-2,CASSLLGTGELFF,TGTGCCAGCAGTTTACTAGGCACCGGGGAGCTGTTTTTT